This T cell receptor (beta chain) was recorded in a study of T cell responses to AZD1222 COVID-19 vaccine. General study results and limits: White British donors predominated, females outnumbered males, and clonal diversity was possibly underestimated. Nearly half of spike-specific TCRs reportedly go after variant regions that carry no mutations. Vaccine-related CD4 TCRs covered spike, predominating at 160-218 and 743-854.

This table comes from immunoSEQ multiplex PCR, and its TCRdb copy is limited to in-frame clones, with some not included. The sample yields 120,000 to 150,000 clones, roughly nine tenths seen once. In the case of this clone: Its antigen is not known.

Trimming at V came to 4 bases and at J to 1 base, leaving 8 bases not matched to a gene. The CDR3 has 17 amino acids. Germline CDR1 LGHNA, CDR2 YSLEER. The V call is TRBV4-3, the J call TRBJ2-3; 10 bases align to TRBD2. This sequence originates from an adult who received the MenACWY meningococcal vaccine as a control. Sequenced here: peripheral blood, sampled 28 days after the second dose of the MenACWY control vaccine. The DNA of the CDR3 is TGCGCCAGCAGCCCCCAGGGGCTAGCGGGAGGCACAGATACGCAGTATTTT. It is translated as CASSPQGLAGGTDTQYF.